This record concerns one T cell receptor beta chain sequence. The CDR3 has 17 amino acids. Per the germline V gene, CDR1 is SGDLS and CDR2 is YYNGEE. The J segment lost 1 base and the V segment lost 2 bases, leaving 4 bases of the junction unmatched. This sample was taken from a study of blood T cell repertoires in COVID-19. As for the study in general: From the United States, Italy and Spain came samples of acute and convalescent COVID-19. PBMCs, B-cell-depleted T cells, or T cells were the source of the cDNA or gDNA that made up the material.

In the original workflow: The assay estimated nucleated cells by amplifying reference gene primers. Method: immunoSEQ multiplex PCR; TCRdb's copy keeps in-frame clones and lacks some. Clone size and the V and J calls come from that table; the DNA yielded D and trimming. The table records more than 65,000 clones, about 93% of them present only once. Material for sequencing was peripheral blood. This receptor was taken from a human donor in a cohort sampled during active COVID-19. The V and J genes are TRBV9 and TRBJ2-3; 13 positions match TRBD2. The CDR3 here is CASSVPGLAGGTDTQYF. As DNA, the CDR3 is TGTGCCAGCAGCGTGCCTGGACTAGCGGGGGGCACAGATACGCAGTATTTT.